This T cell receptor beta chain was captured by sequencing in a study of CD8 T cells in Susac syndrome. The CDR3 runs to 13 residues. The ends were cut back, 2 bases at V and 3 bases at J, with 8 bases in the middle. When the RNA was reverse transcribed, random hexamers were used with an input of about 0.5 to 1 ug. MiXCR, run by TCRdb on the immunoSEQ multiplex PCR reads, gives a single entry per CDR3 protein. The repertoire includes about 120,000 distinct CDR3 sequences, just under 95% of them detected once, and roughly 0.11% sits in the top ten. The chain has TRBV12-3 or TRBV12-4 and TRBJ2-7; D unresolved. Sequenced input: CD8+ T cells from PBMCs. This sequence was found in a human donor in good health. DNA for the CDR3: TGTGCCAGCAGTTTACCACCCAACTACGAGCAGTACTTC. Amino acids: CASSLPPNYEQYF.